Presented here are 32 T cell receptor beta chains from one specimen sequenced in a study of T cells in Graves' hyperthyroidism and ophthalmopathy. Amplified regions were TCR beta CDR3 sequences from RNA transcripts. During a first-round RT-PCR of the TCR CDR3, the HTBI primer set was used. TCRdb reprocessed the multiplex PCR reads via MiXCR and lists one record per CDR3 protein. The data show roughly 420,000 distinct CDR3 sequences, roughly 14% seen once. The source material was blood. The source of these receptors is a woman younger than 30 with Graves' hyperthyroidism.

In its sample, this clonotype was seen many times. The chain recombines TRBV12-3 or TRBV12-4 with TRBJ1-1, with unresolved D. Trimming stripped 3 bases from V and 7 bases from J, with 6 bases between. The length of the CDR3 is 11 residues. As DNA, the CDR3 is TGTGCCAGCAGTTTCGGTAGTGAAGCTTTCTTT. It codes for CASSFGSEAFF.

The sample holds many counts of this clonotype. The rearrangement joins TRBV4-2 to TRBJ2-7; D could derive from TRBD1 or TRBD2 (5 bases each). In germline, CDR1 is LGHNA, CDR2 YNFKEQ. The CDR3 is 16 amino acids. V gave up 0 bases and J gave up 3 bases, with 15 bases separating them. DNA of the CDR3: TGTGCCAGCAGCCAAGATTATGGGGGAGTGAACTACGAGCAGTACTTC. Its translation: CASSQDYGGVNYEQYF.

This clonotype showed up many times. The CDR3 is CASSLGVTNEQFF. CDR3 DNA sequence: TGTGCCAGCAGCTTAGGGGTAACCAATGAGCAGTTCTTC. This chain uses TRBV11-1 with TRBJ2-1, with unresolved D. Trimming stripped 1 base from V and 6 bases from J, with 7 bases between. Germline assignment: CDR1 SGHAT and CDR2 FQDESV (reference sequence). The CDR3 loop spans 13 amino acids.

This clonotype was seen ten or more times. The V call is TRBV7-8, the J call TRBJ1-5, with D hard to call. Germline values: CDR1 SGHVS, CDR2 FQNEAQ. With 1 base removed from V and 0 bases from J, the gap between germline ends came to 13 bases. The CDR3 has 17 amino acids. CDR3 protein: CASSLGRGLHSNQPQHF. CDR3 sequence (DNA): TGTGCCAGCAGCTTAGGTCGAGGGCTCCATAGCAATCAGCCCCAGCATTTT.

This clonotype was picked up many times. The chain carries TRBV4-1 and TRBJ2-5; no clear D. CDR1 MGHRA and CDR2 YSYEKL come from the germline V gene. Trimming removed 0 bases from V and 1 base from J, with 12 bases in between. The CDR3 extends over 16 amino acids. For the CDR3, the DNA is TGCGCCAGCAGCCAAGATCGGTTTCGGCTCCAAGAGACCCAGTACTTC. As protein: CASSQDRFRLQETQYF.

This clonotype was detected a few times. The rearrangement uses TRBV6-4 and TRBJ1-5; TRBD1 is a possible D gene (5 bases). CDR1 MRHNA and CDR2 SNTAGT come from the germline V gene. V lost 3 bases and J lost 9, with 12 bases in between. This CDR3 has 13 residues. The CDR3 nucleotides read TGTGCCAGCAGTGAAGGGGAGGTGGGGCCCCAGCATTTT. Encoded protein: CASSEGEVGPQHF.

The chain has TRBV25-1 and TRBJ2-3, with D uncertain. With 1 base removed from V and 6 bases from J, the gap between germline ends came to 8 bases. The germline gives CDR1 MGHDK, CDR2 SYGVNS. The CDR3 is 13 residues long. The CDR3 DNA is TGTGCCAGCAGTGAATCAGCCAGGGATACGCAGTATTTT. Its protein is CASSESARDTQYF.

The V and J genes are TRBV9 and TRBJ1-1; D is ambiguous. Germline values: CDR1 SGDLS, CDR2 YYNGEE. The CDR3 length is 13 residues. Deletions cut 4 bases from V and 3 bases from J, with 10 bases between. In DNA form, the CDR3 reads TGTGCCAGCAGCAAGAGGGCAGACACTGAAGCTTTCTTT. Translated: CASSKRADTEAFF.

The rearrangement joins TRBV2 to TRBJ1-1; a possible D gene is TRBD1 (5 bases). The CDR3 spans 11 residues. Trimming removed 9 bases at V and 7 bases at J, with 12 bases between. Germline values: CDR1 SNHLY, CDR2 FYNNEI. The chain's CDR3 is CASKFDSEAFF. The CDR3 region has the DNA TGTGCCAGTAAGTTCGACAGTGAAGCTTTCTTT.

This clonotype was recorded many times. The chain joins TRBV2 to TRBJ1-6, with D unclear. With 2 bases removed from V and 7 bases from J, the gap between germline ends came to 12 bases. Germline V gives CDR1 SNHLY, CDR2 FYNNEI. This CDR3 is built from 15 residues. The CDR3 spells CASSESWEGNSPLHF. The CDR3 bases are TGTGCCAGCAGTGAATCTTGGGAGGGAAATTCACCCCTCCACTTT.

The table lists this clonotype with a few counts. DNA for the CDR3: TGTGCCAGCTACCAGCACAAGGGGGCTGTCTACAATGAGCAGTTCTTC. As protein: CASYQHKGAVYNEQFF. V is TRBV6-2 or TRBV6-3 and J is TRBJ2-1, with 7 bases aligning to TRBD1. Germline V gene lookup returns CDR1 MNHEY and CDR2 SVGEGT. V was clipped by 8 bases and J by 3 bases; unmatched bases: 13. The CDR3 is 16 residues long.

This clonotype came up many times. V gene TRBV12-3 or TRBV12-4 combines with J gene TRBJ2-5; 14 bases agree with TRBD2. The CDR3 has 14 amino acids. V was pared by 9 bases and J by 5 bases, with 5 bases of the junction left unmatched. The CDR3 coding sequence is TGTGCCAGTCGACTAGCGGGAGGGAAGGAGACCCAGTACTTC. This codes for CASRLAGGKETQYF.

This clonotype was seen ten or more times. The chain couples TRBV30 to TRBJ1-2; D gene uncertain. Germline CDR1 GTSNPN, CDR2 SVGIG (reference sequence). V dropped 0 bases and J dropped 3 bases, with 14 bases sitting between them. The CDR3 covers 15 residues. This CDR3 is CAWSVRPGVDYGYTF. The CDR3, as DNA: TGTGCCTGGAGTGTACGGCCGGGAGTTGACTATGGCTACACCTTC.

This clonotype was detected ten times or more. J is TRBJ1-4 and V is TRBV7-2; 7 bases align to TRBD1. V gave up 4 bases and J gave up 4 bases; unmatched junction bases: 9. The CDR3 spans 16 residues. The germline CDR1 and CDR2 sequences are SGHTA and FQGNSA. The DNA of the CDR3 is TGTGCCAGCAGCTCCCTCGGACAGGTTAATAATGAAAAACTGTTTTTT. Translated, it gives CASSSLGQVNNEKLFF.

Turning to this clonotype: A much larger clone differs from this one at a single base, so this may be a read error. This chain joins TRBV6-5 and TRBJ1-4; tentative D call: TRBD1 (5 bases). The CDR3 is 14 residues long. Between the trimmed V and J ends, which lost 0 bases and 10 bases, there was a span of 12 bases. CDR1 and CDR2 (germline): MNHEY, SVGAGI. CDR3: CASSYSGDVGKLFF. The DNA for the CDR3 is TGTGCCAGCAGTTACTCGGGGGATGTTGGAAAACTGTTTTTT.

The rearrangement links TRBV20-1 to TRBJ1-6; D remains ambiguous. Between the trimmed V and J ends, which lost 6 bases and 0 bases, there was a span of 12 bases. The germline CDR1 and CDR2 sequences are DFQATT and SNEGSKA (reference sequence). The CDR3 contains 15 residues. This CDR3 reads CSAAPGGSYNSPLHF. The DNA of the CDR3 is TGCAGTGCCGCCCCTGGTGGCTCCTATAATTCACCCCTCCACTTT.

The rearrangement uses TRBV30 and TRBJ2-1, with 9 bases identical to TRBD2. This CDR3 has 13 amino acids. The J segment lost 9 bases and the V segment lost 4 bases, leaving 7 bases of the junction unmatched. CDR1 is GTSNPN, CDR2 SVGIG, per germline (reference sequence). CDR3 DNA sequence: TGTGCCTGGAACGCGGGAGGGCGGGGTGAGCAGTTCTTC. Translation: CAWNAGGRGEQFF.

This clonotype was picked up many times. V gene TRBV12-3 or TRBV12-4 combines with J gene TRBJ1-5; no clear D gene. Trimming pared 4 bases from V and 0 bases from J, leaving 13 bases between. This CDR3 comprises 16 residues. The CDR3 loop is CASSYHLTDSNQPQHF. CDR3 DNA: TGTGCCAGCAGTTACCATTTGACGGATAGCAATCAGCCCCAGCATTTT.

This clonotype was detected only a few times. The junction shows a germline mismatch at one end, possibly a read error. The chain employs TRBV2 and TRBJ2-5, with a weak D call TRBD1 (6 bases). There are 15 residues in the CDR3. Germline V gene sequence: CDR1 SNHLY, CDR2 FYNNEI. CDR3: CAGSEWGQGQDTQYF. The CDR3 DNA reads TGTGCCGGCAGTGAGTGGGGGCAGGGCCAAGACACCCAGTACTTC.

The chain has TRBV5-1 and TRBJ2-5; D is unclear. The CDR3 spans 14 residues. V lost 5 bases and J 2 bases, leaving 13 bases between the germline ends. Germline V gene sequence: CDR1 SGHRS, CDR2 YFSETQ. As DNA, the CDR3 is TGCGCCAGCAGTCGAGGACCCTCGCAAGAGACCCAGTACTTC. It is translated as CASSRGPSQETQYF.

This clonotype was detected once. A much larger clone differs from this one at a single base, so this may be a read error. V usage is TRBV30 and J usage is TRBJ1-1; D may be TRBD1 (6 bases). Germline CDR1 and CDR2: GTSNPN and SVGIG (reference sequence). This CDR3 has 13 amino acids. V lost 5 bases and J lost 5, with 15 bases in between. In DNA form, the CDR3 reads TGTGCCTGGTGCCGTACAGGGTATACTGAAGCTTTCTTT. Its protein is CAWCRTGYTEAFF.

The chain is built from TRBV24-1 and TRBJ2-1, with 7 bases matching TRBD2. CDR1 is KGHDR and CDR2 is SFDVKD in the germline V gene. V dropped 4 bases and J dropped 9; count of bases not matched to a gene: 8. CDR3 length equals 14 residues. The DNA of the CDR3 is TGTGCCACCAGTGAGGAAGGACTAGGGGCTGAGCAGTTCTTC. Translation: CATSEEGLGAEQFF.

This clonotype was counted ten times or more. The chain combines TRBV12-3 or TRBV12-4 with TRBJ2-1; tentative D call: TRBD2 (5 bases). The CDR3 runs to 18 residues. Trimming took off 5 bases at V and 7 bases at J, with 27 bases between the two ends. DNA of the CDR3: TGTGCCAGCAGTCCCTCGAATTCCCGAGGGCCAATGGCGAATGAGCAGTTCTTC. Protein sequence: CASSPSNSRGPMANEQFF.

This clonotype was seen ten or more times. V is TRBV19 and J is TRBJ1-5; TRBD1 might be the D (6 bases). CDR3 size: 15 residues. Per germline, CDR1 LNHDA and CDR2 SQIVND (reference sequence). The V gene lost 2 bases and the J gene lost 3 bases, with 11 bases spanning the gap. CDR3 residues: CASSISRGANQPQHF. The CDR3 nucleotides are TGTGCCAGTAGTATAAGTAGGGGGGCCAATCAGCCCCAGCATTTT.

The chain couples TRBV10-3 to TRBJ2-2; D uncertain. The V gene lost 0 bases and the J gene lost 0 bases, with 5 bases spanning the gap. The CDR3 length is 15 residues. Germline V gene lookup returns CDR1 ENHRY and CDR2 SYGVKD. CDR3 nucleotide sequence: TGTGCCATCAGTGAGTCCCACCCGAACACCGGGGAGCTGTTTTTT. This codes for CAISESHPNTGELFF.

This clonotype appeared many times. J is TRBJ2-7 and V is TRBV12-3 or TRBV12-4, with D possibly matching TRBD1 (6 bases). The CDR3 has 12 amino acids. With 6 bases removed from V and 7 bases from J, the gap between germline ends came to 13 bases. CDR3 coding DNA: TGTGCCAGCAGCCCAGGGGCTCGGGAGCAGTACTTC. It encodes CASSPGAREQYF.

The chain combines TRBV7-2 with TRBJ1-1, with 8 bases that match TRBD1. Germline V gene data show CDR1 as SGHTA and CDR2 as FQGNSA. With 4 bases clipped from V and 3 bases from J, the junction kept 4 bases outside the gene matches. This CDR3 is 14 amino acids long. The CDR3 region is CASSSTGGHTEAFF. The CDR3 nucleotides are TGTGCCAGCAGCTCTACAGGGGGACACACTGAAGCTTTCTTT. The full variable domain, in which reference TRBV7-2 and TRBJ1-1 provide the parts outside the CDR3, is GAGVSQSPSNKVTEKGKDVELRCDPISGHTALYWYRQSLGQGLEFLIYFQGNSAPDKSGLPSDRFSAERTGGSVSTLTIQRTQQEDSAVYLCASSSTGGHTEAFFGQGTRLTVV.

The gene calls are TRBV12-3 or TRBV12-4 and TRBJ1-2; TRBD1 is a possible D gene (5 bases). The CDR3 contains 12 residues. V gave up 4 bases and J gave up 13 bases, with 16 bases separating them. The CDR3: CASSSGGEAGTF. CDR3 sequence (DNA): TGTGCCAGCAGTTCCGGAGGGGAGGCGGGCACCTTC.

This clonotype was detected many times. This chain joins TRBV12-3 or TRBV12-4 and TRBJ2-5, with TRBD1 matching 11 bases. The J segment lost 6 bases and the V segment lost 6 bases, leaving 9 bases of the junction unmatched. The CDR3 contains 15 residues. The CDR3 DNA sequence: TGTGCCAGCAGCCCCGGACAGGGGGCTTTTCAGACCCAGTACTTC. Its protein is CASSPGQGAFQTQYF.

The V gene is TRBV12-3 or TRBV12-4, the J gene TRBJ2-7, with 8 bases that match TRBD1. Germline trimming cut 6 bases from V and 5 bases from J; bases unmatched to any gene: 12. The CDR3 runs to 15 residues. CDR3 loop: CASSPPHRGYDEQYF. In nucleotides, the CDR3 is TGTGCCAGCAGCCCTCCCCACAGGGGGTACGACGAGCAGTACTTC.

Here the CDR3 DNA reads TGTGCCAGCAGCGTAGCGGGGGGGGCAGATACGCAGTATTTT. Encoded protein: CASSVAGGADTQYF. The chain carries TRBV9 and TRBJ2-3; 8 bases agree with TRBD2. CDR3 length: 14 amino acids. Trimming took 0 bases from V and 4 from J; bases not matched to a gene: 1. Germline V lookup: CDR1 SGDLS, CDR2 YYNGEE.

This clonotype was recorded at least ten times. V is TRBV12-3 or TRBV12-4 and J is TRBJ2-2; D may correspond to TRBD1 or TRBD2 (6 bases each). This CDR3 region has 15 residues. V lost 10 bases and J lost 0, with 15 bases in between. The CDR3 coding sequence is TGTGCCATCCGGGGGCCCTCTTCGAACACCGGGGAGCTGTTTTTT. This gives the protein CAIRGPSSNTGELFF.